Presented here are 12 T cell receptor beta chains from one specimen sequenced in a study of cytomegalovirus exposure and HLA in healthy donors. TCRdb keeps only in-frame clones here, not all; method: immunoSEQ multiplex PCR. The repertoire includes roughly 150,000 clones, approximately 91% of them detected once, and 3% to 3.5% sits in the top ten. The sample comprised PBMCs. The receptors were sampled from a woman aged 18-29 years in good health and CMV-seropositive.

The chain has TRBV7-2 and TRBJ1-4; D is undetermined. The CDR3 loop spans 15 amino acids. From germline, CDR1 is SGHTA and CDR2 FQGNSA. Trimming stripped 2 bases from V and 4 bases from J, with 11 bases between. CDR3 loop: CASSLIGEHNEKLFF. In DNA, the CDR3 is TGTGCCAGCAGCTTAATCGGGGAACATAATGAAAAACTGTTTTTT.

The chain combines TRBV28 with TRBJ1-2; 8 bases agree with TRBD1. The germline V gene encodes CDR1 MDHEN and CDR2 SYDVKM. The CDR3 consists of 14 residues. Unmatched junction bases numbered 5, after V lost 6 bases and J lost 2 bases. The CDR3 nucleotides are TGTGCCAGCAGCTACAGGGGGATAAACTATGGCTACACCTTC. Its translation: CASSYRGINYGYTF.

The V call is TRBV28, the J call TRBJ2-7; TRBD1 is a possible D gene (5 bases). This CDR3 comprises 14 residues. Germline lookup yields CDR1 MDHEN and CDR2 SYDVKM. The germline V and J ends were trimmed by 3 bases and 3 bases, with 12 bases remaining between them. CDR3 DNA sequence: TGTGCCAGCAGTTTCCCCCCAGGGCTCTACGAGCAGTACTTC. Translated: CASSFPPGLYEQYF. Full variable domain (outside the CDR3, taken from reference TRBV28 and TRBJ2-7): DVKVTQSSRYLVKRTGEKVFLECVQDMDHENMFWYRQDPGLGLRLIYFSYDVKMKEKGDIPEGYSVSREKKERFSLILESASTNQTSMYLCASSFPPGLYEQYFGPGTRLTVT.

This rearrangement joins TRBV10-1 to TRBJ2-1; 12 positions agree with TRBD2. Germline CDR1 and CDR2: WNHNN and SYGVQD (reference sequence). V lost 7 bases and J lost 6; bases outside the gene matches: 4. The CDR3 is 14 amino acids. The CDR3 sequence: CASTMGLAGNEQFF. The DNA of the CDR3 is TGCGCCAGCACCATGGGACTAGCGGGCAATGAGCAGTTCTTC.

The genes are TRBV2 and TRBJ2-3, with D possibly matching TRBD1 (6 bases). Trimming left V 8 bases short and J 2 bases short, with 14 bases between. The germline CDR1 and CDR2 sequences are SNHLY and FYNNEI. This CDR3 spans 14 amino acids. The CDR3 DNA reads as TGTGCCAGCCGGGGACAAACAATCACAGATACGCAGTATTTT. It yields the protein CASRGQTITDTQYF. Using reference TRBV2 and TRBJ2-3 for the parts outside the CDR3, the full variable domain is EPEVTQTPSHQVTQMGQEVILRCVPISNHLYFYWYRQILGQKVEFLVSFYNNEISEKSEIFDDQFSVERPDGSNFTLKIRSTKLEDSAMYFCASRGQTITDTQYFGPGTRLTVL.

This chain links TRBV5-1 with TRBJ2-7; the D gene is possibly TRBD2 (7 bases). Germline V gene data show CDR1 as SGHRS and CDR2 as YFSETQ. The CDR3 extends over 12 amino acids. Trimming removed 2 bases from V and 6 bases from J, with 9 bases in between. The CDR3 DNA follows: TGCGCCAGCAGCTTCCGGGGGGCCGAGCAGTACTTC. Protein product: CASSFRGAEQYF.

The genes are TRBV6-5 and TRBJ1-1; D not resolved. The CDR3 runs to 14 residues. V shed 5 bases and J shed 1 base, with 11 bases lying between them. Germline CDR1 MNHEY, CDR2 SVGAGI. CDR3: CASSVERSNTEAFF. The CDR3 DNA sequence: TGTGCCAGCAGTGTTGAGCGGTCGAACACTGAAGCTTTCTTT.

J is TRBJ2-1 and V is TRBV7-2, with 7 nucleotides matching TRBD1. The junction had 5 bases not matched to a gene; V was cut back by 3 bases and J by 6 bases. The germline V gene has CDR1 SGHTA and CDR2 FQGNSA. This CDR3 spans 14 amino acids. The CDR3 sequence: CASSFYGDSNEQFF. CDR3 DNA sequence: TGTGCCAGCAGCTTTTACGGGGACAGCAATGAGCAGTTCTTC.

A single count supports this clone. The rearrangement uses TRBV9 and TRBJ2-5; 10 bases agree with TRBD2. V gave up 4 bases and J gave up 1 base; unmatched junction bases: 13. From germline, CDR1 is SGDLS and CDR2 YYNGEE. The CDR3 spans 18 residues. The chain's CDR3 is CASSPWGGAGGPQETQYF. The CDR3 DNA reads TGTGCCAGCAGCCCCTGGGGGGGAGCGGGAGGGCCCCAAGAGACCCAGTACTTC.

The rearrangement uses TRBV21-1 and TRBJ2-1; the table calls TRBD1, which could not be checked here. TRBV21-1 corresponds to a pseudogene. The length of the CDR3 is 16 residues. Here the CDR3 reads CASSKETGTGYNEQFF. Here the CDR3 DNA reads TGTGCCAGCAGCAAAGAAACCGGGACAGGGTACAATGAGCAGTTCTTC.

This rearrangement joins TRBV5-4 to TRBJ2-2, with a tentative D call TRBD2 (7 bases). CDR1 is SGHNT, CDR2 YYREEE, per germline (reference sequence). The V end lost 2 bases, the J end lost 3 bases, and 14 bases lay between the germline ends. CDR3 length: 16 amino acids. The CDR3 spells CASSLGGGGDTGELFF. Written as DNA, the CDR3 is TGTGCCAGCAGCTTAGGAGGAGGGGGGGACACCGGGGAGCTGTTTTTT.

J is TRBJ2-7 and V is TRBV27, with 7 bases aligning to TRBD1. The germline V gene encodes CDR1 MNHEY and CDR2 SMNVEV (reference sequence). CDR3 length equals 14 residues. The trim removed 7 bases at V and 2 bases at J, leaving 8 bases unmatched. In nucleotides, the CDR3 is TGTGCCAGCACCCCCCTGGACAGGACCTACGAGCAGTACTTC. This codes for CASTPLDRTYEQYF.